The 22 T cell receptor beta chains below come from one sample, sequenced in a study of CD8+ T cells in alopecia areata. Sequencing relied on a cDNA template that was reverse transcribed from extracted RNA. Assay: immunoSEQ multiplex PCR; the TCRdb copy retains only in-frame clones and omits some. The sample lists about 140,000 clones; about 54% were seen once. Sequencing used CD4+ T cells sorted from blood. The receptors shown here come from a human donor in good health.

The V gene is TRBV5-6, the J gene TRBJ2-4, with D hard to call. CDR1 and CDR2 (germline): SGHDT, YYEEEE. The CDR3 runs to 17 residues. V lost 0 bases and J 0 bases, leaving 13 bases between the germline ends. CDR3 nucleotides: TGTGCCAGCAGCTTGGAGGGCCCTCCGGCAGCCAAAAACATTCAGTACTTC. Its protein product is CASSLEGPPAAKNIQYF.

This chain joins TRBV29-1 and TRBJ2-1; the match to TRBD2 covers 11 bases. V gave up 5 bases and J gave up 4 bases; unmatched junction bases: 10. The CDR3 totals 16 residues. Germline CDR1 and CDR2: SQVTM and ANQGSEA. Written as DNA, the CDR3 is TGCAGCGTTTCTTTCTTAGCGGGAGGGTCTTACAATGAGCAGTTCTTC. Encoded protein: CSVSFLAGGSYNEQFF.

This clone was observed a few times. The genes are TRBV14 and TRBJ1-1, with D uncertain. The CDR3 sequence is 13 residues long. Deletions cut 1 base from V and 0 bases from J, with 3 bases between. CDR1 SGHDN and CDR2 FVKESK come from the germline V gene. In DNA form, the CDR3 reads TGTGCCAGCAGCCAAGTTGTGAACACTGAAGCTTTCTTT. It is translated as CASSQVVNTEAFF.

V is TRBV29-1 and J is TRBJ1-5; D ambiguous. The CDR3 runs to 14 residues. Trimming shortened V by 6 bases and J by 2 bases, and 14 bases separated the two germline ends. Germline values: CDR1 SQVTM, CDR2 ANQGSEA. This CDR3 reads CSVAAGLGNQPQHF. Written as DNA, the CDR3 is TGCAGCGTGGCGGCAGGCCTGGGCAATCAGCCCCAGCATTTT.

CDR3 loop: CASSYSGLGRQGGYTF. The CDR3 coding sequence is TGTGCCAGCAGTTACTCGGGCCTGGGGCGACAGGGGGGCTACACCTTC. The chain recombines TRBV6-5 with TRBJ1-2; TRBD1 matches 8 bases. Germline V gene lookup returns CDR1 MNHEY and CDR2 SVGAGI. This CDR3 is 16 amino acids long. V shed 0 bases and J 8 bases; nucleotides not matched to a gene: 11.

This clone came up a few times. J is TRBJ2-7 and V is TRBV29-1; D unclear. Germline-derived CDR1 and CDR2 are SQVTM and ANQGSEA. Trimming pared 4 bases from V and 3 bases from J, leaving 10 bases between. CDR3 length: 12 residues. The CDR3 bases are TGCAGCGTTGTAGGTTTAGGCTACGAGCAGTACTTC. This codes for CSVVGLGYEQYF.

This clone was seen a few times. The chain joins TRBV29-1 to TRBJ2-5; 7 nucleotides line up with TRBD2. The trim removed 6 bases at V and 1 base at J, leaving 14 bases unmatched. Germline loops: CDR1 SQVTM, CDR2 ANQGSEA. This CDR3 comprises 16 residues. CDR3 amino acids: CSVEAGVRFLQETQYF. The CDR3 DNA is TGCAGCGTCGAGGCGGGAGTACGCTTTCTCCAAGAGACCCAGTACTTC.

The chain joins TRBV15 to TRBJ1-1; D gene uncertain. The CDR3 length is 14 residues. The germline CDR1 and CDR2 sequences are LNHNV and YYDKDF (reference sequence). Trimming pared 5 bases from V and 6 bases from J, leaving 16 bases between. This chain's CDR3 is CATSRTKTDSEAFF. The CDR3 DNA reads as TGTGCCACCAGCCGAACAAAGACGGACTCTGAAGCTTTCTTT.

The chain combines TRBV29-1 with TRBJ2-1, with a tentative D call TRBD1 (5 bases). The germline V gene has CDR1 SQVTM and CDR2 ANQGSEA. This CDR3 has 16 residues. Between the trimmed V and J ends, which lost 2 bases and 0 bases, there was a span of 14 bases. CDR3 region: CSVEIIRQSSYNEQFF. CDR3 bases: TGCAGCGTTGAAATCATTAGACAGAGCTCCTACAATGAGCAGTTCTTC.

The chain employs TRBV28 and TRBJ2-6; 8 bases map to TRBD1. The CDR3 is 19 residues long. With 3 bases clipped from V and 2 bases from J, the junction kept 12 bases outside the gene matches. Germline assignment: CDR1 MDHEN and CDR2 SYDVKM. CDR3 sequence (DNA): TGTGCCAGCAGTTTCAATCCGCGGACAGGGAGACCTGGGGCCAACGTCCTGACTTTC. Its protein product is CASSFNPRTGRPGANVLTF.

This CDR3 reads CASRFTDTQYF. For the CDR3, the DNA is TGTGCCAGCAGGTTCACAGATACGCAGTATTTT. V is TRBV6-6 and J is TRBJ2-3; D not certain. Trimming pared 6 bases from V and 2 bases from J, leaving 3 bases between. Germline lookup yields CDR1 MNHNY and CDR2 SVGAGI (reference sequence). CDR3 length equals 11 residues.

CDR3 coding DNA: TGCGCCAGCAGCCAAGCCCGAGGACAGAGTCACTACGAGCAGTACTTC. Its translation is CASSQARGQSHYEQYF. The chain combines TRBV4-1 with TRBJ2-7; perhaps TRBD1 as D (6 bases). The CDR3 runs 16 residues. Per germline, CDR1 MGHRA and CDR2 YSYEKL. Between the trimmed V and J ends, which lost 1 base and 3 bases, there was a span of 16 bases.

This rearrangement joins TRBV29-1 to TRBJ2-5; D may be TRBD1 (6 bases). Germline CDR1 is SQVTM and CDR2 is ANQGSEA. V was cut by 6 bases and J by 4 bases, with 12 bases left in between. This CDR3 has 12 amino acids. CDR3 residues: CSVDRFPETQYF. CDR3 in DNA: TGCAGCGTAGACAGGTTCCCAGAGACCCAGTACTTC.

V is TRBV27 and J is TRBJ2-5, with 7 bases identical to TRBD1. The CDR3 length is 14 residues. Germline CDR1 reads MNHEY; CDR2 reads SMNVEV (reference sequence). V lost 8 bases, J lost 9 bases, and 15 bases stayed unmatched. DNA of the CDR3: TGTGCCAGCCGCCCGGGACAGACTTTCTCGGCCCAGTACTTC. This codes for CASRPGQTFSAQYF.

A few counts support this clone. The chain combines TRBV28 with TRBJ1-1; D not certain. Deletions cut 2 bases from V and 5 bases from J, with 3 bases between. CDR1 and CDR2 (germline): MDHEN, SYDVKM. There are 11 residues in the CDR3. The CDR3 loop is CASSLKTEAFF. In DNA form, the CDR3 reads TGTGCCAGCAGTTTAAAGACTGAAGCTTTCTTT.

The CDR3 nucleotides are TGCAGCGGACAGGGGAGACATGGCTACACCTTC. This gives the protein CSGQGRHGYTF. The chain employs TRBV29-1 and TRBJ1-2; 8 nucleotides align to TRBD1. The CDR3 runs 11 residues. Germline CDR1 is SQVTM and CDR2 is ANQGSEA. J was trimmed by 6 bases and V by 7 bases; bases with no gene match: 4.

This clone came up a few times. The chain combines TRBV20-1 with TRBJ1-5; maybe TRBD1 (5 bases). This CDR3 spans 11 amino acids. V lost 0 bases and J 9 bases, leaving 6 bases between the germline ends. Germline V CDR1 and CDR2: DFQATT, SNEGSKA (reference sequence). DNA for the CDR3: TGCAGTGCTAGAGAGGGGGGGCCCCAGCATTTT. This translates into CSAREGGPQHF.

The rearrangement uses TRBV28 and TRBJ2-7; the D gene is possibly TRBD1 (6 bases). The CDR3 spans 17 residues. Looked up from germline, CDR1 is MDHEN and CDR2 is SYDVKM. V shed 6 bases and J shed 4 bases, with 25 bases lying between them. CDR3 region: CASRQGRRGRVSYEQYF. In DNA form, the CDR3 reads TGTGCCAGCAGACAGGGAAGGCGTGGGAGAGTAAGTTACGAGCAGTACTTC.

The chain carries TRBV6-1 and TRBJ1-5; 8 positions match TRBD1. Germline-derived CDR1 and CDR2 are MNHNS and SASEGT. V lost 0 bases, J lost 4 bases, and 5 bases stayed unmatched. CDR3 length: 16 residues. The CDR3 sequence is CASSEARRTGNQPQHF. The CDR3 DNA sequence: TGTGCCAGCAGTGAAGCCAGGAGGACAGGGAATCAGCCCCAGCATTTT.

This chain's CDR3 is CAWSVNRGYEQYF. The CDR3 DNA reads TGTGCCTGGAGTGTAAACAGGGGCTACGAGCAGTACTTC. The chain uses TRBV30 and TRBJ2-7, with 7 bases matching TRBD1. The V and J ends lost 0 bases and 3 bases, in that order; junction bases with no gene match: 2. The CDR3 is made up of 13 amino acids. Germline loops: CDR1 GTSNPN, CDR2 SVGIG (reference sequence).

The V and J genes are TRBV6-5 and TRBJ2-2; D not certain. Germline V lookup: CDR1 MNHEY, CDR2 SVGAGI. The CDR3 is made up of 15 amino acids. V shed 6 bases and J shed 1 base, with 12 bases lying between them. CDR3 sequence reads: CASRTLRGNTGELFF. CDR3 bases: TGTGCCAGCAGAACGTTAAGAGGGAACACCGGGGAGCTGTTTTTT.

This chain links TRBV25-1 with TRBJ2-6; perhaps TRBD1 as D (6 bases). CDR1 and CDR2 from the germline V gene are MGHDK and SYGVNS. The CDR3 consists of 13 residues. V lost 8 bases, J lost 1 base, and 6 bases lay in between. DNA for the CDR3: TGTGCCAGCCAGGGGTCTGGGGCCAACGTCCTGACTTTC. Its translation: CASQGSGANVLTF.